Each of the 8 T cell receptor beta chains below was sequenced from the same sample in a study of blood T cell repertoires in COVID-19. Sequenced by immunoSEQ multiplex PCR; TCRdb stores in-frame clones only, minus some. The sample has over 250,000 clones, approximately 82% seen once. Sequencing used PBMCs or T cells enriched from blood (not recorded which). These TCRs come from a man aged 40-50 years who had been exposed to COVID-19.

This chain uses TRBV18 with TRBJ1-3; possible D gene TRBD1, 5 bases. V shed 2 bases and J shed 1 base, with 9 bases lying between them. Germline V gene lookup returns CDR1 KGHSH and CDR2 LQKENI. The CDR3 length is 15 residues. The CDR3 is CASSPFQGSGNTIYF. In DNA form, the CDR3 reads TGTGCCAGCTCACCATTCCAGGGTTCTGGAAACACCATATATTTT.

V gene TRBV5-1 combines with J gene TRBJ2-1; 12 bases match TRBD2. CDR3 length equals 15 residues. V trimming: 4 bases; J trimming: 2 bases; junction bases outside the gene matches: 1. CDR1 and CDR2 from the germline V gene are SGHRS and YFSETQ. CDR3 DNA: TGCGCCAGCAGCCTAGCGGGAGGGACCTACAATGAGCAGTTCTTC. It encodes CASSLAGGTYNEQFF.

In this sample, this clone turned up once. This chain uses TRBV9 with TRBJ1-2, with TRBD1 identical over 7 bases. Germline V CDR1 and CDR2: SGDLS, YYNGEE. The CDR3 has 20 amino acids. Unmatched junction bases numbered 19, after V lost 0 bases and J lost 2 bases. The DNA of the CDR3 is TGTGCCAGCAGCGTAGGACTCTATCGGTGGGGACAGACGTTCAACTATGGCTACACCTTC. Translation: CASSVGLYRWGQTFNYGYTF.

The V call is TRBV19, the J call TRBJ2-1; the match to TRBD2 covers 13 bases. J lost 15 bases, V lost 3 bases, and 14 bases had no gene match. CDR1 is LNHDA and CDR2 is SQIVND in the germline V gene (reference sequence). This CDR3 is built from 16 residues. The CDR3 coding sequence is TGTGCCAGTAGTATCCAACTAGCGGGAGGGACGTATCCTTGGTTCTTC. Translating gives CASSIQLAGGTYPWFF.

V and J are TRBV29-1 and TRBJ2-6, with 9 bases aligning to TRBD1. Germline CDR1 is SQVTM and CDR2 is ANQGSEA. V was clipped by 7 bases and J by 11 bases; unmatched bases: 9. The CDR3 runs to 13 residues. CDR3 in amino acids: CSAGEGTGYVLTF. DNA for the CDR3: TGCAGCGCCGGAGAAGGGACAGGGTACGTCCTGACTTTC. Using reference TRBV29-1 and TRBJ2-6 for the parts outside the CDR3, the full variable domain is SAVISQKPSRDICQRGTSLTIQCQVDSQVTMMFWYRQQPGQSLTLIATANQGSEATYESGFVIDKFPISRPNLTFSTLTVSNMSPEDSSIYLCSAGEGTGYVLTFGAGSRLTVL.

The CDR3 DNA is TGCGCCAGCAGTCAATCGCAGGGCCCGGAGCCCTACGAGCAGTACTTC. Translating it yields CASSQSQGPEPYEQYF. This chain joins TRBV23-1 and TRBJ2-7, with D perhaps matching TRBD1 (5 bases). TRBV23-1 is treated as an ORF (open reading frame) with a function not yet certain. V lost 0 bases and J 2 bases, leaving 14 bases between the germline ends. The CDR3 has 16 amino acids.

The chain has TRBV5-4 and TRBJ2-4, with D possibly matching TRBD2 (5 bases). Germline lookup yields CDR1 SGHNT and CDR2 YYREEE (reference sequence). There are 15 residues in the CDR3. Trimming removed 4 bases from V and 8 bases from J, with 19 bases in between. Here the CDR3 reads CASSGQARAGDIQYF. The DNA for the CDR3 is TGTGCCAGCAGCGGGCAAGCGAGGGCCGGAGACATTCAGTACTTC.

This clone occurred once. This chain uses TRBV5-1 with TRBJ2-3; the match to TRBD2 covers 10 bases. The V and J ends lost 4 bases and 2 bases, in that order; junction bases with no gene match: 13. Germline V gene sequence: CDR1 SGHRS, CDR2 YFSETQ. There are 18 residues in the CDR3. CDR3 in DNA: TGCGCCAGCAGCCCGGGGATGGTAGCGGGGGGAGACACAGATACGCAGTATTTT. Translated, it gives CASSPGMVAGGDTDTQYF.